This entry lists 23 T cell receptor beta chains sequenced from one sample in a study of cytomegalovirus exposure and HLA in healthy donors. The PCR contained 60 Vbeta and 13 Jbeta primers. Method: immunoSEQ multiplex PCR; TCRdb's copy keeps in-frame clones and lacks some. The sample comprises some 150,000 clones, around 81% of which are singletons, and 4.9% rests with the top ten. Material for sequencing was PBMCs. The origin of the receptors is a woman younger than 30 in good health and CMV-seropositive.

The chain employs TRBV5-6 and TRBJ2-2, with TRBD2 matching 13 bases. This CDR3 comprises 17 residues. Germline values: CDR1 SGHDT, CDR2 YYEEEE. Germline trimming cut 6 bases from V and 4 bases from J; bases unmatched to any gene: 9. CDR3 amino acids: CASILLAGGLRTGELFF. CDR3 nucleotides: TGTGCCAGCATCCTACTAGCGGGGGGGCTTCGCACCGGGGAGCTGTTTTTT.

This clone was observed a single time. This sequence joins TRBV2 and TRBJ1-2; 9 bases fit TRBD1. Germline-derived CDR1 and CDR2 are SNHLY and FYNNEI. The CDR3 spans 16 residues. Trimming at V came to 0 bases and at J to 4 bases, leaving 6 bases not matched to a gene. In nucleotides, the CDR3 is TGTGCCAGCAGTGAAGCTCCGGACAGGGGTCCCTATGGCTACACCTTC. This gives the protein CASSEAPDRGPYGYTF. Filled out from reference TRBV2 and TRBJ1-2, the complete variable domain reads EPEVTQTPSHQVTQMGQEVILRCVPISNHLYFYWYRQILGQKVEFLVSFYNNEISEKSEIFDDQFSVERPDGSNFTLKIRSTKLEDSAMYFCASSEAPDRGPYGYTFGSGTRLTVV.

The rearrangement uses TRBV7-9 and TRBJ2-5, with 7 nucleotides matching TRBD1. The CDR3 covers 15 residues. With 2 bases clipped from V and 5 bases from J, the junction kept 8 bases outside the gene matches. Germline V gene data show CDR1 as SEHNR and CDR2 as FQNEAQ (reference sequence). DNA for the CDR3: TGTGCCAGCAGCTTACCGACAGGGAAGGGGGAGACCCAGTACTTC. Protein product: CASSLPTGKGETQYF.

The rearrangement links TRBV6-1 to TRBJ1-5; no reliable D call. The CDR3 loop spans 11 amino acids. Germline V gene sequence: CDR1 MNHNS, CDR2 SASEGT. Trimming left V 8 bases short and J 3 bases short, with 5 bases between. CDR3 loop: CASRANQPQHF. CDR3 in DNA: TGTGCCAGCCGAGCCAATCAGCCCCAGCATTTT.

The chain has TRBV30 and TRBJ2-5, with 7 bases that match TRBD2. CDR1 and CDR2 (germline): GTSNPN, SVGIG (reference sequence). V was clipped by 0 bases and J by 7 bases; unmatched bases: 5. The CDR3 consists of 13 residues. CDR3: CAWSVGGEGTQYF. The CDR3, as DNA: TGTGCCTGGAGTGTCGGTGGGGAGGGGACCCAGTACTTC.

J is TRBJ1-2 and V is TRBV28; 9 bases fit TRBD1. The CDR3 spans 16 residues. Trimming cost V 1 base and J 8 bases; bases outside gene matches: 11. In germline, CDR1 is MDHEN, CDR2 SYDVKM. The CDR3: CASSLSPGQGSRGYTF. CDR3 bases: TGTGCCAGCAGTTTATCGCCGGGACAGGGTTCACGGGGCTACACCTTC.

The V gene is TRBV4-2, the J gene TRBJ1-4, with D unresolved. Looked up from germline, CDR1 is LGHNA and CDR2 is YNFKEQ. V was pared by 0 bases and J by 7 bases, with 15 bases between. The CDR3 loop spans 16 amino acids. CDR3 amino acids: CASSQDHRVAGEKLFF. The CDR3 nucleotides read TGTGCCAGCAGCCAAGATCATAGGGTCGCGGGTGAAAAACTGTTTTTT.

V gene TRBV4-3 combines with J gene TRBJ1-2, with TRBD1 matching 7 bases. CDR3 length: 15 amino acids. Trimming removed 0 bases from V and 4 bases from J; junction bases left unmatched: 5. Germline assignment: CDR1 LGHNA and CDR2 YSLEER. The CDR3, as DNA: TGCGCCAGCAGCCAAGATTGGGACAGCTCCTATGGCTACACCTTC. Its translation is CASSQDWDSSYGYTF.

The chain carries TRBV19 and TRBJ2-2; D gene unclear. Trimming stripped 3 bases from V and 3 bases from J, with 11 bases between. Germline loops: CDR1 LNHDA, CDR2 SQIVND (reference sequence). This CDR3 comprises 15 residues. This chain's CDR3 is CASSIYAFDTGELFF. For the CDR3, the DNA is TGTGCCAGTAGTATCTACGCCTTCGACACCGGGGAGCTGTTTTTT.

This clone was seen more than once but under ten times. V usage is TRBV27 and J usage is TRBJ1-2, with TRBD1 as a possible D gene (5 bases). Germline V gene lookup returns CDR1 MNHEY and CDR2 SMNVEV (reference sequence). Deletions cut 0 bases from V and 8 bases from J, with 10 bases between. The CDR3 totals 13 residues. The CDR3 is CASSLSIGAGYTF. CDR3 sequence (DNA): TGTGCCAGCAGTTTATCGATAGGGGCCGGCTACACCTTC.

This chain uses TRBV27 with TRBJ2-2, with 8 bases fitting TRBD2. CDR3 length: 19 residues. CDR1 MNHEY and CDR2 SMNVEV come from the germline V gene (reference sequence). V lost 4 bases, J lost 2 bases, and 15 bases stayed unmatched. CDR3 coding DNA: TGTGCCAGCAGTTACCACGACCCCTCGGGGGGGGTTAACACCGGGGAGCTGTTTTTT. Amino acid sequence: CASSYHDPSGGVNTGELFF.

The chain employs TRBV2 and TRBJ1-1; D might be TRBD1 (6 bases). The CDR3 covers 14 residues. The V and J ends lost 6 bases and 6 bases respectively, with 17 bases between them. Looked up from germline, CDR1 is SNHLY and CDR2 is FYNNEI. The CDR3 bases are TGTGCCAGCAGGACCCCCAGGGGTCTCCCTGAAGCTTTCTTT. This translates into CASRTPRGLPEAFF. Full variable domain (outside the CDR3, taken from reference TRBV2 and TRBJ1-1): EPEVTQTPSHQVTQMGQEVILRCVPISNHLYFYWYRQILGQKVEFLVSFYNNEISEKSEIFDDQFSVERPDGSNFTLKIRSTKLEDSAMYFCASRTPRGLPEAFFGQGTRLTVV.

The chain joins TRBV7-6 to TRBJ2-1; D is ambiguous. The germline V gene encodes CDR1 SGHVS and CDR2 FNYEAQ. Trimming left V 1 base short and J 2 bases short, with 9 bases between. CDR3 length equals 15 residues. The CDR3 nucleotides are TGTGCCAGCAGCTTAGGTCAGGAACCCTACAATGAGCAGTTCTTC. This encodes CASSLGQEPYNEQFF.

The V call is TRBV5-4, the J call TRBJ2-1; D is possibly TRBD2 (6 bases). Germline CDR1 SGHNT, CDR2 YYREEE (reference sequence). The CDR3 spans 14 residues. The V end lost 7 bases, the J end lost 3 bases, and 14 bases lay between the germline ends. The CDR3 nucleotides read TGTGCCAGCCGCCCGGAGGGCAGCTACAATGAGCAGTTCTTC. Protein product: CASRPEGSYNEQFF.

The chain recombines TRBV14 with TRBJ2-6, with no clear D. This CDR3 spans 18 amino acids. The ends were cut back, 0 bases at V and 0 bases at J, with 12 bases in the middle. CDR1 and CDR2 (germline): SGHDN, FVKESK. CDR3 in amino acids: CASSQDSGSLSGANVLTF. CDR3 nucleotides: TGTGCCAGCAGCCAAGATTCAGGCAGCCTCTCTGGGGCCAACGTCCTGACTTTC.

The rearrangement links TRBV27 to TRBJ1-1; D call uncertain. The germline V and J ends were trimmed by 0 bases and 6 bases, with 11 bases remaining between them. Germline V gene lookup returns CDR1 MNHEY and CDR2 SMNVEV (reference sequence). The CDR3 is made up of 14 amino acids. CDR3 amino acids: CASSLSARVAEAFF. The CDR3 bases are TGTGCCAGCAGTTTATCGGCGAGGGTGGCTGAAGCTTTCTTT.

The rearrangement links TRBV4-3 to TRBJ2-1; 7 positions agree with TRBD2. CDR1 and CDR2 (germline): LGHNA, YSLEER. V shed 0 bases, J shed 8 bases, and the junction held 7 bases outside the gene matches. The CDR3 spans 15 residues. Here the CDR3 reads CASSQDTVAGDEQFF. In nucleotides, the CDR3 is TGCGCCAGCAGCCAAGATACGGTAGCGGGCGATGAGCAGTTCTTC.

The rearrangement links TRBV5-6 to TRBJ1-4; possible D gene TRBD1, 5 bases. Germline CDR1 is SGHDT and CDR2 is YYEEEE. This CDR3 region has 14 residues. Trimming took 6 bases from V and 6 from J, leaving 15 bases between them. CDR3 amino acids: CASTDSKDDEKLFF. The CDR3 nucleotides are TGTGCCAGCACAGACAGTAAGGATGATGAAAAACTGTTTTTT. The variable domain in full, with the rest retrieved from reference TRBV5-6 and TRBJ1-4, is DAGVTQSPTHLIKTRGQQVTLRCSPKSGHDTVSWYQQALGQGPQFIFQYYEEEERQRGNFPDRFSGHQFPNYSSELNVNALLLGDSALYLCASTDSKDDEKLFFGSGTQLSVL.

This clone was counted a single time. The chain employs TRBV25-1 and TRBJ2-1; 8 nucleotides align to TRBD1. The CDR3 length is 15 residues. Germline CDR1 is MGHDK and CDR2 is SYGVNS. V dropped 4 bases and J dropped 7; count of bases not matched to a gene: 9. For the CDR3, the DNA is TGTGCCAGCAGTGCCTTACAGGGGGTCGGGAATGAGCAGTTCTTC. Translating it yields CASSALQGVGNEQFF.

The chain employs TRBV6-5 and TRBJ2-5; D possibly corresponds to TRBD2 (6 bases). The length of the CDR3 is 13 residues. Germline values: CDR1 MNHEY, CDR2 SVGAGI. The V gene lost 6 bases and the J gene lost 5 bases, with 13 bases spanning the gap. Here the CDR3 reads CASSRPREETQYF. In DNA form, the CDR3 reads TGTGCCAGCAGCCGTCCCCGGGAGGAGACCCAGTACTTC.

This clone was recorded once. The chain is built from TRBV7-8 and TRBJ2-5; 7 bases are a match to TRBD1. Per germline, CDR1 SGHVS and CDR2 FQNEAQ. J gave up 5 bases and V 5 bases, and 14 bases lay outside the gene matches. This CDR3 contains 16 residues. CDR3 loop: CASSPSGQVDIETQYF. Here the CDR3 DNA reads TGTGCCAGCAGCCCTTCTGGACAGGTGGATATCGAGACCCAGTACTTC.

The CDR3 sequence: CASSKLAGGSTDTQYF. CDR3 nucleotide sequence: TGCGCCAGCAGCAAACTAGCGGGGGGTAGCACAGATACGCAGTATTTT. The rearrangement joins TRBV5-1 to TRBJ2-3; 12 nucleotides line up with TRBD2. CDR3 size: 16 residues. Germline V gene sequence: CDR1 SGHRS, CDR2 YFSETQ. V was pared by 4 bases and J by 0 bases, with 3 bases of the junction left unmatched. The full variable domain, with the rest looked up from reference TRBV5-1 and TRBJ2-3, is KAGVTQTPRYLIKTRGQQVTLSCSPISGHRSVSWYQQTPGQGLQFLFEYFSETQRNKGNFPGRFSGRQFSNSRSEMNVSTLELGDSALYLCASSKLAGGSTDTQYFGPGTRLTVL.

The chain couples TRBV28 to TRBJ2-5, with a possible D match to TRBD1 (5 bases). Germline lookup yields CDR1 MDHEN and CDR2 SYDVKM. There are 16 residues in the CDR3. With 0 bases removed from V and 7 bases from J, the gap between germline ends came to 18 bases. This CDR3 is CASSLWVGSGLGTQYF. The DNA of the CDR3 is TGTGCCAGCAGTTTATGGGTTGGGTCAGGGTTGGGGACCCAGTACTTC.